This T cell receptor (beta chain) was documented in a study of T cell repertoires in cytomegalovirus infection. Study-wide context: Matching HLA type, along with CMV infection, was indicated by public TCR beta signatures.

TCRdb itself ran the reads through MiXCR, one entry per CDR3 protein. The sample contains 490,000 or so distinct CDR3 sequences, around 11% of which appear only once. Germline CDR1 MDHEN, CDR2 SYDVKM. The V gene lost 4 bases and the J gene lost 8 bases, with 8 bases spanning the gap. CDR3 length: 12 amino acids. This clonotype was detected a few times. Its antigen is not known. Findings and limits, study-wide: CMV-specific TCR beta clonotypes restricted by HLA-C were the ones dominating the ex vivo response. The cumulative frequency of public TCR beta families identified carriers of CMV plus the relevant HLA.

The sequence was obtained from a human donor in good health (CMV status not recorded). Some clones in this sample may be carry-over from other donors' samples. The chain couples TRBV28 to TRBJ2-2, with D possibly matching TRBD1 (5 bases). The specimen was PBMCs. CDR3 loop: CASSSWTGELFF. CDR3 nucleotides: TGTGCCAGCAGTTCCTGGACAGGGGAGCTGTTTTTT.